These T cell receptor beta chains were read from a single sample in a study of T cells in localized non-small cell lung cancer. Profiling relied on immunoSEQ multiplex PCR, and the TCRdb table lists in-frame clones only, not all of them. Seen here are around 41,000 clones, 86% observed once, and the top ten hold almost 6.5%. The material was peripheral blood, obtained before any cancer treatment. Source of these receptors: a man between 35 and 75 years old with stage I lung adenocarcinoma. CDR3s include the opening cysteine and the closing phenylalanine or tryptophan. The D gene is left open where the match is weak. Not every row has a clone size; where given, it reads once, few, many or a size class.

>NA|TRBV14|TRBJ2-1|TRBD2
CASSQKIAGDYEQFF
TGTGCCAGCAGCCAAAAAATAGCGGGAGACTATGAGCAGTTCTTC
>NA|TRBV11-1|TRBJ2-2|NA
CASTAMGGNTGELFF
TGTGCCAGCACCGCGATGGGGGGGAACACCGGGGAGCTGTTTTTT
>few|TRBV12-2|TRBJ2-1|NA
CASRLVRSSYNEQFF
TGTGCAAGTCGCTTAGTAAGGAGCTCCTACAATGAGCAGTTCTTC
>NA|TRBV7-2|TRBJ1-2|TRBD1
CASSLGDSFYGYTF
TGTGCCAGCAGCCTCGGGGACAGCTTCTATGGCTACACCTTC
>NA|TRBV4-1|TRBJ2-1|NA
CASSQVAEGPLATNEQFF
TGCGCCAGCAGCCAAGTAGCGGAAGGGCCGTTGGCAACAAATGAGCAGTTCTTC
>NA|TRBV11-2|TRBJ2-4|NA
CASSPGLLTKNIQYF
TGTGCCAGCAGCCCCGGACTATTAACCAAAAACATTCAGTACTTC
>NA|TRBV7-3|TRBJ2-2|TRBD2
CASSTLAGGFGELFF
TGTGCCAGCAGCACCCTAGCGGGAGGGTTCGGGGAGCTGTTTTTT
>NA|TRBV5-6|TRBJ1-6|NA
CASSDTTRKYNSPLHF
TGTGCCAGCAGCGACACGACCAGGAAGTATAATTCACCCCTCCACTTT
>NA|TRBV7-2|TRBJ2-3|TRBD2
CASSLWAGGITSTDTQYF
TGTGCCAGCAGCTTATGGGCGGGAGGGATTACTAGCACAGATACGCAGTATTTT
>NA|TRBV6-1|TRBJ2-3|NA
CASTRTATSTDTQYF
TGTGCCAGCACCCGGACCGCTACTAGCACAGATACGCAGTATTTT
>NA|TRBV7-2|TRBJ2-7|TRBD1
CASTGQGAYEQYF
TGTGCCAGCACCGGACAGGGAGCCTACGAGCAGTACTTC
>NA|TRBV7-3|TRBJ2-5|TRBD2
CASSLNGGGQETQYF
TGTGCCAGCAGCTTAAATGGGGGAGGGCAGGAGACCCAGTACTTC
>NA|TRBV4-2|TRBJ2-1|NA
CASSQDRNEQFF
TGTGCCAGCAGCCAAGACCGCAATGAGCAGTTCTTC
>NA|TRBV9|TRBJ2-1|TRBD2
CASSDPPSGSISYNEQFF
TGTGCCAGCAGCGATCCCCCGAGCGGGAGTATCTCCTACAATGAGCAGTTCTTC
>NA|TRBV21-1|TRBJ2-3|NA
CASSAGRPNTQYF
TGTGCCAGCAGCGCAGGACGGCCTAATACGCAGTATTTT
>NA|TRBV6-5|TRBJ2-5|NA
CASSQAEGQETQYF
TGTGCCAGCAGTCAGGCGGAGGGGCAAGAGACCCAGTACTTC
>NA|TRBV7-3|TRBJ2-2|NA
CASSRTGRDTGELFF
TGTGCCAGCAGCCGGACAGGGAGGGACACCGGGGAGCTGTTTTTT
>NA|TRBV4-1|TRBJ1-1|NA
CASSRGGATGGAFF
TGCGCCAGCAGCAGGGGGGGGGCCACAGGAGGAGCTTTCTTT
>few|TRBV29-1|TRBJ1-1|NA
CSVDRAVNTEAFF
TGCAGCGTTGATAGGGCAGTGAACACTGAAGCTTTCTTT
>few|TRBV18|TRBJ1-1|NA
CASSPPGEWAFF
TGTGCCAGCTCACCGCCGGGGGAGTGGGCTTTCTTT
>NA|TRBV9|TRBJ2-7|TRBD2
CASSVSGGAGTYEQYF
TGTGCCAGCAGCGTAAGTGGGGGAGCGGGAACCTACGAGCAGTACTTC
>NA|TRBV7-9|TRBJ2-7|TRBD2
CASSRTSGGIHEQYF
TGTGCCAGCAGCCGGACTAGCGGGGGTATACACGAGCAGTACTTC
>NA|TRBV28|TRBJ2-2|TRBD2
CASRTSVDGELFF
TGTGCCAGCAGGACTAGCGTTGACGGGGAGCTGTTTTTT
>NA|TRBV2|TRBJ1-5|NA
CASSGNTHQPQHF
TGTGCCAGCAGTGGCAACACCCATCAGCCCCAGCATTTT
>NA|TRBV28|TRBJ2-7|TRBD1
CASWGTGHPEQYF
TGTGCCAGCTGGGGGACAGGGCACCCCGAGCAGTACTTC
>NA|TRBV27|TRBJ2-1|TRBD2
CASSLPRGGQFF
TGTGCCAGCAGTTTGCCTCGGGGGGGGCAGTTCTTC
>NA|TRBV5-1|TRBJ2-1|NA
CASSLAAGNYNEQFF
TGCGCCAGCAGCTTGGCAGCGGGTAACTACAATGAGCAGTTCTTC
>few|TRBV7-9|TRBJ2-7|TRBD1
CATETTGGHEQYF
TGTGCCACCGAGACCACAGGGGGCCACGAGCAGTACTTC
>NA|TRBV28|TRBJ2-7|TRBD2
CASSTPGLDYEQYF
TGTGCCAGCAGTACACCGGGACTAGATTACGAGCAGTACTTC
>NA|TRBV7-9|TRBJ2-7|NA
CASSFAQGNYEQYF
TGTGCCAGCAGCTTTGCCCAGGGTAACTACGAGCAGTACTTC
>NA|TRBV7-9|TRBJ2-7|TRBD2
CASSYGGNSYEQYF
TGTGCCAGCAGCTACGGGGGGAACTCCTACGAGCAGTACTTC
>NA|TRBV7-9|TRBJ2-1|TRBD2
CASSTSGISYNEQFF
TGTGCCAGCAGTACTAGCGGGATCTCCTACAATGAGCAGTTCTTC
>NA|TRBV5-1|TRBJ2-7|TRBD1
CASSLEYAGTGDYEQYF
TGCGCCAGCAGCTTGGAATACGCCGGGACAGGAGACTACGAGCAGTACTTC
>NA|TRBV10-3|TRBJ2-1|NA
CAIRVGDNEQFF
TGTGCCATCAGGGTGGGCGACAATGAGCAGTTCTTC
>NA|TRBV19|TRBJ2-3|TRBD2
CASSIEGRGEDTQYF
TGTGCCAGTAGTATTGAGGGGAGGGGAGAAGATACGCAGTATTTT
>NA|TRBV6-1|TRBJ2-7|TRBD2
CASGLAGDEQYF
TGTGCCAGCGGGCTAGCGGGAGACGAGCAGTACTTC
>NA|TRBV10-3|TRBJ2-5|TRBD1
CAISESGTGRRETQYF
TGTGCCATCAGTGAGTCCGGGACAGGACGACGGGAGACCCAGTACTTC
>NA|TRBV5-1|TRBJ2-2|NA
CASSLAPGGELFF
TGCGCCAGCAGCTTGGCCCCTGGGGGGGAGCTGTTTTTT
>NA|TRBV19|TRBJ1-1|NA
CASSIRGITEAFF
TGTGCCAGTAGTATCCGGGGTATAACTGAAGCTTTCTTT
>NA|TRBV28|TRBJ2-2|NA
CASSLSLAGVRTGELFF
TGTGCCAGCAGTTTATCCCTGGCAGGGGTGAGAACCGGGGAGCTGTTTTTT
>NA|TRBV9|TRBJ2-3|TRBD2
CASSKRLVAGGVGTDTQYF
TGTGCCAGCAGCAAACGACTAGTAGCGGGAGGGGTGGGAACAGATACGCAGTATTTT
>once|TRBV19|TRBJ1-5|NA
CASAQAAFNQPQHF
TGTGCCAGCGCACAGGCGGCTTTTAATCAGCCCCAGCATTTT
>NA|TRBV6-5|TRBJ2-7|TRBD2
CASQGTSGSSYEQYF
TGTGCCAGCCAGGGGACTAGCGGGAGCTCCTACGAGCAGTACTTC
>NA|TRBV18|TRBJ1-1|TRBD1
CASSRAGTGGRATEAFF
TGTGCCAGCTCACGCGCCGGGACAGGGGGCCGAGCCACTGAAGCTTTCTTT
>NA|TRBV11-2|TRBJ2-5|NA
CASSLGDGQETQYF
TGTGCCAGCAGCTTGGGGGACGGACAAGAGACCCAGTACTTC
>once|TRBV7-9|TRBJ2-7|NA
CASSLAGQEWGYEQYF
TGTGCCAGCAGCTTAGCAGGTCAGGAGTGGGGCTACGAGCAGTACTTC
>NA|TRBV28|TRBJ2-7|TRBD1
CASSLSRDSPYYEQYF
TGTGCCAGCAGTTTATCCCGGGACAGCCCTTACTACGAGCAGTACTTC
>NA|TRBV4-1|TRBJ1-1|NA
CASSPGGDSNTEAFF
TGCGCCAGCAGCCCCGGGGGTGACAGTAACACTGAAGCTTTCTTT
>NA|TRBV15|TRBJ2-5|NA
CATSRDGLTQETQYF
TGTGCCACCAGCAGAGACGGACTAACCCAAGAGACCCAGTACTTC
>NA|TRBV9|TRBJ2-1|TRBD2
CASSSGTSGTSSYNEQFF
TGTGCCAGCAGCAGTGGGACTAGCGGTACCTCCTCCTACAATGAGCAGTTCTTC
>once|TRBV7-8|TRBJ2-1|NA
CASSSAEPYNEQFF
TGTGCCAGCAGCTCGGCAGAGCCTTACAATGAGCAGTTCTTC